Below are 11 T cell receptor beta chains sequenced from a single sample in a study of cytotoxic CD8 clonotypes in ibrutinib-treated CLL. Using immunoSEQ multiplex PCR, the repertoire was profiled, and TCRdb retains in-frame clones only, with some absent. The data contain about 200,000 clones, roughly 65% of them seen just once; the ten biggest clones take up about 6%. The sequences come from PBMCs, collected after 12 months of ibrutinib treatment. These receptors originate from a human donor with chronic lymphocytic leukemia.

The chain has TRBV30 and TRBJ2-3; either TRBD1 or TRBD2 may fit D (5 bases each). Germline loops: CDR1 GTSNPN, CDR2 SVGIG (reference sequence). V was shortened by 4 bases and J by 3 bases, with 14 bases between the two germline ends. The CDR3 is made up of 14 amino acids. The CDR3 sequence is CAWTPGSGTDTQYF. For the CDR3, the DNA is TGTGCCTGGACCCCAGGGTCGGGGACAGATACGCAGTATTTT.

This clone showed up many times. V usage is TRBV9 and J usage is TRBJ2-1, with 11 bases that match TRBD1. This CDR3 is built from 18 residues. J was trimmed by 0 bases and V by 7 bases; bases with no gene match: 12. CDR1 SGDLS and CDR2 YYNGEE come from the germline V gene. CDR3 sequence (DNA): TGTGCCAGCTCCGGACAGGGGGCTTCCCGCTCCTCCTACAATGAGCAGTTCTTC. This gives the protein CASSGQGASRSSYNEQFF.

In this sample, this clone turned up a few times. This chain links TRBV9 with TRBJ1-5, with unresolved D. Germline V gene lookup returns CDR1 SGDLS and CDR2 YYNGEE. This CDR3 is 15 amino acids long. The ends were cut back, 3 bases at V and 5 bases at J, with 15 bases in the middle. The CDR3 bases are TGTGCCAGCAGCGCCTTGGGAGAGAGGCATCAGCCCCAGCATTTT. As protein: CASSALGERHQPQHF.

The table lists this clone with many counts. The chain links TRBV28 to TRBJ1-5; perhaps TRBD1 as D (5 bases). CDR3 length: 13 residues. The V gene's germline CDR1 is MDHEN and CDR2 SYDVKM. V shed 7 bases and J shed 6 bases, with 13 bases lying between them. In DNA, the CDR3 is TGTGCCAGCAAGGACCCAGGGACTCAGCCCCAGCATTTT. Translated: CASKDPGTQPQHF. Supplemented by reference TRBV28 and TRBJ1-5, the full variable domain reads DVKVTQSSRYLVKRTGEKVFLECVQDMDHENMFWYRQDPGLGLRLIYFSYDVKMKEKGDIPEGYSVSREKKERFSLILESASTNQTSMYLCASKDPGTQPQHFGDGTRLSIL.

This clone came up once. The V call is TRBV4-1, the J call TRBJ2-7, with unresolved D. CDR1 MGHRA and CDR2 YSYEKL come from the germline V gene. The V gene lost 5 bases and the J gene lost 9 bases, with 8 bases spanning the gap. The CDR3 consists of 10 residues. Here the CDR3 reads CASSTLGQYF. CDR3 DNA sequence: TGCGCCAGCAGCACCCTCGGGCAGTACTTC.

The rearrangement joins TRBV23-1 to TRBJ1-3; D gene unclear. TRBV23-1 is filed as an ORF, its function uncertain. V was cut by 6 bases and J by 0 bases, with 21 bases left in between. The CDR3 extends over 18 amino acids. For the CDR3, the DNA is TGCGCCAGCAGCCTCGGACTAGTGGAAACAGCCTCTGGAAACACCATATATTTT. It encodes CASSLGLVETASGNTIYF.

The V call is TRBV29-1, the J call TRBJ2-7, with D unclear. This CDR3 contains 12 residues. Germline loops: CDR1 SQVTM, CDR2 ANQGSEA. V was clipped by 0 bases and J by 5 bases, with 8 bases between them. The chain's CDR3 is CSVEEGVNEQYF. CDR3 bases: TGCAGCGTTGAAGAAGGAGTGAACGAGCAGTACTTC.

The chain recombines TRBV19 with TRBJ1-1; D remains ambiguous. The germline gives CDR1 LNHDA, CDR2 SQIVND (reference sequence). The CDR3 sequence is 14 residues long. Trimming cost V 0 bases and J 8 bases, with 13 bases left between them. The DNA for the CDR3 is TGTGCCAGTAGTATAGATCTAGACCTCTTGGAAGCTTTCTTT. Its protein is CASSIDLDLLEAFF.

The chain has TRBV4-3 and TRBJ2-7; no firm D call. Trimming stripped 4 bases from V and 4 bases from J, with 11 bases between. The CDR3 is made up of 13 amino acids. Germline V gene sequence: CDR1 LGHNA, CDR2 YSLEER. The DNA for the CDR3 is TGCGCCAGCAGCCGAGGAATAGCTTACGAGCAGTACTTC. Protein product: CASSRGIAYEQYF.

This clone was seen a handful of times. This CDR3 reads CASRSDGNTIYF. The CDR3 DNA reads TGTGCCAGCCGATCGGACGGAAACACCATATATTTT. The genes are TRBV27 and TRBJ1-3; the D is unclear. V dropped 8 bases and J dropped 4 bases, with 9 bases sitting between them. CDR1 is MNHEY, CDR2 SMNVEV, per germline (reference sequence). The CDR3 length is 12 residues.

The chain employs TRBV2 and TRBJ2-3; D ambiguous. V was shortened by 5 bases and J by 1 base, with 10 bases between the two germline ends. The CDR3 spans 14 residues. Germline V CDR1 and CDR2: SNHLY, FYNNEI. CDR3: CASSKMRGTDTQYF. The CDR3 DNA is TGTGCCAGCAGTAAAATGCGCGGCACAGATACGCAGTATTTT.